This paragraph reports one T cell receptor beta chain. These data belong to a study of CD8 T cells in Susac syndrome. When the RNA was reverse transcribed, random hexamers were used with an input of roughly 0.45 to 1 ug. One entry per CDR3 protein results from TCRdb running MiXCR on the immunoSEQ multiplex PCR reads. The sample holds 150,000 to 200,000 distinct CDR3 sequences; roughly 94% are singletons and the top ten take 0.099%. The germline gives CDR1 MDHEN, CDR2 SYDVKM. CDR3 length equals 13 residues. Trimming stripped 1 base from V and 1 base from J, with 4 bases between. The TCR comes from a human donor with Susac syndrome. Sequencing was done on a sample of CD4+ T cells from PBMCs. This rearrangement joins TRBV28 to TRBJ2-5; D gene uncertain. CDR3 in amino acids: CASSLYLQETQYF. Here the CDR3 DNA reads TGTGCCAGCAGTTTATACCTCCAAGAGACCCAGTACTTC.